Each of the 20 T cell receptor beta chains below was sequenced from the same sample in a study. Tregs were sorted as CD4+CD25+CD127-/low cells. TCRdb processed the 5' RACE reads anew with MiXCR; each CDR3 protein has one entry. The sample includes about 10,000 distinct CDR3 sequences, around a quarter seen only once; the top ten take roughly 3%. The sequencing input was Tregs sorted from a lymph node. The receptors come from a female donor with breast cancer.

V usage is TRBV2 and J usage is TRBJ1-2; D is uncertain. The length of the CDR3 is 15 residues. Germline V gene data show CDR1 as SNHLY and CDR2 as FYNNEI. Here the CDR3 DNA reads TGTGTCCATTACCCCTCCCGAAAAAGGAACCGTGGCTACACCTTC. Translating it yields CVHYPSRKRNRGYTF.

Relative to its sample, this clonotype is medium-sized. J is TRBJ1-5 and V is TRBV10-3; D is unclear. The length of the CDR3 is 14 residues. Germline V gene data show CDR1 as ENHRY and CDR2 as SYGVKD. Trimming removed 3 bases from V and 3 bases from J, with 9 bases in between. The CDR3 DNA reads TGTGCCATCAGTGACGGACGGTTCAATCAGCCCCAGCATTTT. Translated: CAISDGRFNQPQHF.

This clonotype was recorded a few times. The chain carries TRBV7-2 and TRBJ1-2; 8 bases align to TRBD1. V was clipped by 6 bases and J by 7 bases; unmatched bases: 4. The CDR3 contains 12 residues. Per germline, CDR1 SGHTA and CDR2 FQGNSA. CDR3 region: CASRPTGGGYTF. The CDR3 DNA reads TGTGCCAGCAGACCAACAGGGGGTGGCTACACCTTC.

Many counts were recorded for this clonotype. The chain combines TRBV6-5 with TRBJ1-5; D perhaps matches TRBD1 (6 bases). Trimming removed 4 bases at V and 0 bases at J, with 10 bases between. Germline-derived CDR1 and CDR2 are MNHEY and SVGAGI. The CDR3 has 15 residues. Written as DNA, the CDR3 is TGTGCCAGCAGTTTTGGACAGTATAGCAATCAGCCCCAGCATTTT. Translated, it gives CASSFGQYSNQPQHF.

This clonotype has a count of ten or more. The CDR3 loop reads CASSVRDWTEAFF. Here the CDR3 DNA reads TGTGCCAGCAGTGTCAGGGATTGGACTGAAGCTTTCTTT. This chain connects TRBV6-6 to TRBJ1-1; D is perhaps TRBD1 (5 bases). Germline-derived CDR1 and CDR2 are MNHNY and SVGAGI (reference sequence). V shed 5 bases and J shed 5 bases, with 12 bases lying between them. The CDR3 contains 13 residues.

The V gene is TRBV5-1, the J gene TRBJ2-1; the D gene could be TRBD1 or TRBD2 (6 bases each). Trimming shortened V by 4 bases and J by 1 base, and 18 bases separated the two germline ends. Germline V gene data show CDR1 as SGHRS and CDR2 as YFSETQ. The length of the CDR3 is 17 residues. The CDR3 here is CASSRWGAVVSYNEQFF. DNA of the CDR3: TGCGCCAGCAGCCGGTGGGGGGCGGTGGTGTCCTACAATGAGCAGTTCTTC.

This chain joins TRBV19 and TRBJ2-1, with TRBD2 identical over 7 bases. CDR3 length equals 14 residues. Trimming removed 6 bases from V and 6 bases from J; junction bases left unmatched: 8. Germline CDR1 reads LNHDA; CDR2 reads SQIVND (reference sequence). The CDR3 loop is CASSRGGSLNEQFF. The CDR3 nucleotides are TGTGCCAGTAGCCGGGGAGGGTCCCTCAATGAGCAGTTCTTC.

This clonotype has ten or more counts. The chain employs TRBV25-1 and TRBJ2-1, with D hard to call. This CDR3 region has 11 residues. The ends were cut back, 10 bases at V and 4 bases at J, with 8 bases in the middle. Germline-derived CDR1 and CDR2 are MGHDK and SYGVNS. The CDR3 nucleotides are TGTGCCACTGGCAGGTACAATGAGCAGTTCTTC. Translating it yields CATGRYNEQFF. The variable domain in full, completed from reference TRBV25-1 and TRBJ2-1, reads EADIYQTPRYLVIGTGKKITLECSQTMGHDKMYWYQQDPGMELHLIHYSYGVNSTEKGDLSSESTVSRIRTEHFPLTLESARPSHTSQYLCATGRYNEQFFGPGTRLTVL.

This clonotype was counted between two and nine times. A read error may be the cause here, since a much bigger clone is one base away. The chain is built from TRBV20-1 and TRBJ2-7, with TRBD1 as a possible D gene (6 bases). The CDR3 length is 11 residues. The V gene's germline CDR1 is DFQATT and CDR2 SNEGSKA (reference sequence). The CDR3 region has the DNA TGCAGCACAGGGTATCCCTACGAGCAGTGCTTC. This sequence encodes CSTGYPYEQCF.

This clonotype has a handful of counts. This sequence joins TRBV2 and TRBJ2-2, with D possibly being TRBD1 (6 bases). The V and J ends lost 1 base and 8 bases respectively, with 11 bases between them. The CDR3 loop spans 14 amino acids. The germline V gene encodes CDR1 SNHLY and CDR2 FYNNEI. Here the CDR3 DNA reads TGTGCCAGCAGTGAAGTGACAGGCATAGGGGAGCTGTTTTTT. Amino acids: CASSEVTGIGELFF.

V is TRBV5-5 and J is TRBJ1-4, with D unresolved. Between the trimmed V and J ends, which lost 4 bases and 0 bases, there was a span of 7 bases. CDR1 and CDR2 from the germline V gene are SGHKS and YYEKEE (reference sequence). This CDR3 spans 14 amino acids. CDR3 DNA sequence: TGTGCCAGCAGCATCACTGCAACTAATGAAAAACTGTTTTTT. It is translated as CASSITATNEKLFF.

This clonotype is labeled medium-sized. CDR3 amino acids: CASSESFSVADNEQFF. DNA of the CDR3: TGCGCCAGCAGTGAGTCGTTTTCAGTAGCCGACAATGAGCAGTTCTTC. The rearrangement joins TRBV10-2 to TRBJ2-1, with D hard to call. From germline, CDR1 is WSHSY and CDR2 SAAADI. Trimming removed 0 bases at V and 5 bases at J, with 14 bases between. CDR3 size: 16 residues.

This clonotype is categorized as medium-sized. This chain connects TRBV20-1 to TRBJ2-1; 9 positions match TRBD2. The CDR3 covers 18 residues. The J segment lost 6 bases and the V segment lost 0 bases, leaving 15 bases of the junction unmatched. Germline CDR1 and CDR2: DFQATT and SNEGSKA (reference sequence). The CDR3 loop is CSARDLSGAGGPGNEQFF. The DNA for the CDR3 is TGCAGTGCTAGAGACCTCAGTGGGGCGGGAGGGCCGGGCAATGAGCAGTTCTTC.

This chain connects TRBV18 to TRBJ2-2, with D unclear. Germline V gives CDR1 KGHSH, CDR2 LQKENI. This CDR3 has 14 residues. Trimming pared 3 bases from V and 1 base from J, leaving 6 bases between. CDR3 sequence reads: CASSPSQNTGELFF. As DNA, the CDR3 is TGTGCCAGCTCACCGTCCCAGAACACCGGGGAGCTGTTTTTT.

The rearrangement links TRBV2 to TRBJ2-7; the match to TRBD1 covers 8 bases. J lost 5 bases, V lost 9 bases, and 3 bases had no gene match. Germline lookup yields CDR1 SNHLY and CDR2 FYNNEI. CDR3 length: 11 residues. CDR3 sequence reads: CASDRGHEQYF. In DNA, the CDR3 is TGTGCCAGTGACAGGGGCCACGAGCAGTACTTC.

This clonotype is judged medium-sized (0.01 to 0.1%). In DNA form, the CDR3 reads TGTGCCAGCAGTTACTCCGGTGGTTATCAGCCCCAGCATTTT. Its translation is CASSYSGGYQPQHF. V gene TRBV6-6 combines with J gene TRBJ1-5, with no clear D. The CDR3 contains 14 residues. Germline V gene lookup returns CDR1 MNHNY and CDR2 SVGAGI (reference sequence). Trimming shortened V by 0 bases and J by 5 bases, and 8 bases separated the two germline ends.

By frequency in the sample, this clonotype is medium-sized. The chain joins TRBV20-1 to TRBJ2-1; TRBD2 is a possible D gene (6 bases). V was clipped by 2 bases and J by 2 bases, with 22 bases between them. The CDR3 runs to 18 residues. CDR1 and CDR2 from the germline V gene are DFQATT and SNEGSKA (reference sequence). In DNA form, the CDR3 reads TGCAGTGCTAGATCATGGCTAGCGCCAGGCTCCCCCTACAATGAGCAGTTCTTC. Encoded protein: CSARSWLAPGSPYNEQFF.

The CDR3 sequence is CSARAFRTGGNEQYF. CDR3 nucleotides: TGCAGTGCTAGAGCCTTCAGGACTGGCGGGAACGAGCAGTACTTC. The chain couples TRBV20-1 to TRBJ2-7; a possible D gene is TRBD2 (6 bases). This CDR3 spans 15 amino acids. The V and J ends lost 1 base and 5 bases respectively, with 18 bases between them. Per germline, CDR1 DFQATT and CDR2 SNEGSKA (reference sequence).

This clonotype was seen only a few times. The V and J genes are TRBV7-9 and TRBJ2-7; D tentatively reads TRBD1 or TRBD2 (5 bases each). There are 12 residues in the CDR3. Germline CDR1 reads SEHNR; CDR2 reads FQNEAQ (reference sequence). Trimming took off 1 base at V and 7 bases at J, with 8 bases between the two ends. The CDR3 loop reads CASSLVGEEQYF. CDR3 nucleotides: TGTGCCAGCAGCTTAGTAGGGGAGGAGCAGTACTTC.

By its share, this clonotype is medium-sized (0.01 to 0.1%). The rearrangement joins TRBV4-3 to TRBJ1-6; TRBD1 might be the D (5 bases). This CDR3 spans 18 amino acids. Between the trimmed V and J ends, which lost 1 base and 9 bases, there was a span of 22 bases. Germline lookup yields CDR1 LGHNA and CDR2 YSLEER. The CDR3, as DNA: TGCGCCAGCAGCCAAGGCGGGGGGATCCGGGGGTTCGTTTCACCCCTCCACTTT. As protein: CASSQGGGIRGFVSPLHF.